Presented here are 6 T cell receptor beta chains from one specimen sequenced in a study of control samples from healthy donors and cancer patients. TCRdb keeps only in-frame clones here, not all; method: immunoSEQ multiplex PCR. The data show 140,000 or so clones, 75% to 95% seen once. What was sequenced was blood. Receptors originate from a man aged 30 to 45 in good health.

This clone showed up just a few times. This same CDR3 is encoded by further DNA sequences in the sample. V is TRBV12-3 or TRBV12-4 and J is TRBJ2-1; perhaps TRBD2 as D (5 bases). The CDR3 contains 12 residues. V was shortened by 3 bases and J by 10 bases, with 10 bases between the two germline ends. The CDR3 coding sequence is TGTGCCAGCAGTTTCGGCGCGGGCGAGCAGTTCTTC. It translates to CASSFGAGEQFF.

The chain uses TRBV6-5 and TRBJ2-7, with a weak D call TRBD1 (5 bases). Germline-derived CDR1 and CDR2 are MNHEY and SVGAGI. The CDR3 spans 15 residues. V was clipped by 6 bases and J by 3 bases, with 18 bases between them. The CDR3 loop is CASSGSTVSNYEQYF. CDR3 coding DNA: TGTGCCAGCAGCGGGTCGACAGTTTCGAACTACGAGCAGTACTTC.

The V gene is TRBV9, the J gene TRBJ2-2, with 7 positions matching TRBD1. There are 13 residues in the CDR3. Germline CDR1 SGDLS, CDR2 YYNGEE. The V and J ends lost 1 base and 6 bases, in that order; junction bases with no gene match: 0. The CDR3 DNA reads as TGTGCCAGCAGCGTAACAGGGGCCGGGGAGCTGTTTTTT. Translated, it gives CASSVTGAGELFF.

V gene TRBV28 combines with J gene TRBJ2-1, with 8 positions matching TRBD2. The V segment lost 5 bases and the J segment 4 bases; nucleotides outside the gene matches: 10. In germline, CDR1 is MDHEN, CDR2 SYDVKM. There are 16 residues in the CDR3. As DNA, the CDR3 is TGTGCCAGCAGTCCCGATCGGGGGGGGAGATACAATGAGCAGTTCTTC. It translates to CASSPDRGGRYNEQFF.

V is TRBV12-3 or TRBV12-4 and J is TRBJ1-2; tentative D call: TRBD1 (5 bases). The V gene lost 7 bases and the J gene lost 8 bases, with 14 bases spanning the gap. CDR3 length equals 12 residues. The CDR3 nucleotides are TGTGCCAGCACACCCCGGGGGTCCGGCTACACCTTC. The encoded protein is CASTPRGSGYTF.

This chain connects TRBV2 to TRBJ1-5, with D uncertain. The germline CDR1 and CDR2 sequences are SNHLY and FYNNEI. This CDR3 is built from 15 residues. V was cut by 4 bases and J by 0 bases, with 10 bases left in between. Written as DNA, the CDR3 is TGTGCCAGCAGTGGTACAGATTATAGCAATCAGCCCCAGCATTTT. It translates to CASSGTDYSNQPQHF.